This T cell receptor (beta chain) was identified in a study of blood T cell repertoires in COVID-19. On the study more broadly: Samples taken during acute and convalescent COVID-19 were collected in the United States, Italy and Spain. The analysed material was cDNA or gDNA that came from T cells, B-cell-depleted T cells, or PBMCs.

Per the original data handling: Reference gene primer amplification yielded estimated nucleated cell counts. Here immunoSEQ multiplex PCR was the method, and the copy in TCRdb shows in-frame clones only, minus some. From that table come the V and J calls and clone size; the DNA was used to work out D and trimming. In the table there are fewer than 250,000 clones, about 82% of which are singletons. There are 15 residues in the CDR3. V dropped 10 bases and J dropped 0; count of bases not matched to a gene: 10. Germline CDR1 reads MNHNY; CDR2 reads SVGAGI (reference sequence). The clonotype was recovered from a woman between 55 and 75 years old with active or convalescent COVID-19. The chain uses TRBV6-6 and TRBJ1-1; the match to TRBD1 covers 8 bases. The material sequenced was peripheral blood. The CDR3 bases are TGTGCCACCGCTAACGCAGGGGGCGTGAACACTGAAGCTTTCTTT. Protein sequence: CATANAGGVNTEAFF.